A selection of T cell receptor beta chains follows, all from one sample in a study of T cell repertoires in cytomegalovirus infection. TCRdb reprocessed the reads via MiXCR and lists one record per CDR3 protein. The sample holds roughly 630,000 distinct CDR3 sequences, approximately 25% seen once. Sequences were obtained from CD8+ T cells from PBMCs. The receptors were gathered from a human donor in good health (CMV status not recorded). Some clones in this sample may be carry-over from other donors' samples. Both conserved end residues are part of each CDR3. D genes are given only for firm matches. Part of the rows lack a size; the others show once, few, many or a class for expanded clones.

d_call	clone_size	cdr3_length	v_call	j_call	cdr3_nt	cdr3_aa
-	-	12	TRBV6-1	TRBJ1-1	TGTGCCAGCAGTGAATGGGCCCGAGAAGCTTTCTTT	CASSEWAREAFF
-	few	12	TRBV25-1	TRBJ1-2	TGTGCCAGCAGTGACTCGGGGCCCGGCTACACCTTC	CASSDSGPGYTF
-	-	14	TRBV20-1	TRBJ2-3	TGCAGTGCTAGAGATCCCCAGGAGCCAGATACGCAGTATTTT	CSARDPQEPDTQYF
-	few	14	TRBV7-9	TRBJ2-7	TGTGCCAGCAGCTTACGGCAGGGTTCCTACGAGCAGTACTTC	CASSLRQGSYEQYF
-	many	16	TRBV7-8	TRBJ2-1	TGTGCCAGCAGCTTTTCGGACAGTTTCCCCTTTGAAGAGCAGTTCTTC	CASSFSDSFPFEEQFF
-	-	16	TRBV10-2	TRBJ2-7	TGCGCCAGCAGTGGCGCGAACAGGCCGAGCTCCTACGAGCAGTACTTC	CASSGANRPSSYEQYF
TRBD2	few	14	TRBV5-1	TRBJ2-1	TGCGCCAGCAGGTCTGCGGGGGCCTACAATGAGCAGTTCTTC	CASRSAGAYNEQFF
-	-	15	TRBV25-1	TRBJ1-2	TGTGCCAGCAGTGAATCAAAGACAGGCTTCTATGGCTACACCTTC	CASSESKTGFYGYTF
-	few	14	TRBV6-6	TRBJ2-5	TGTGCCAGCAGCTCTGAATCTCTCGGAGAGACCCAGTACTTC	CASSSESLGETQYF
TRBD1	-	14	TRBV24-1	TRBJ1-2	TGTGCCACCAGTGACCCGGGACAGGACTATGGCTACACCTTC	CATSDPGQDYGYTF
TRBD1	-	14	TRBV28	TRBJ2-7	TGTGCCAGCAGTTTATGGCAGGGGGCGTACGAGCAGTACTTC	CASSLWQGAYEQYF
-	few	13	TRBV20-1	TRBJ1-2	TGCAGTGCTAGAGTTGCTGACAACTATGGCTACACCTTC	CSARVADNYGYTF
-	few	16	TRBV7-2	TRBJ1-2	TGTGCCAGCATCATGCTTCCGGGCCCAGGGAGGTATGGCTACACCTTC	CASIMLPGPGRYGYTF
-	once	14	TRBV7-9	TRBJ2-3	TGTGCCAGCAGCTTAGGCGTGGGGGCAGATACGCAGTATTTT	CASSLGVGADTQYF
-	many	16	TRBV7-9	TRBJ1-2	TGTGCCAGCAGCTTAAGGGACCAGGGGTCGGACTATGGCTACACCTTC	CASSLRDQGSDYGYTF
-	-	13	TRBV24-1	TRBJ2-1	TGTGCCACCAGTGACCGGGCGGGCAATGAGCAGTTCTTC	CATSDRAGNEQFF
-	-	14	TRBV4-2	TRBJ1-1	TGTGCCAGCAGCCAAGCAGCCAGCCGGACTGAAGCTTTCTTT	CASSQAASRTEAFF
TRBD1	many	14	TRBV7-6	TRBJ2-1	TGTGCCAGCAGCCCAGACAGGGCCCACAATGAGCAGTTCTTC	CASSPDRAHNEQFF